This note documents a single T cell receptor (beta chain) sequence. What it binds is not known. Sequencing used immunoSEQ multiplex PCR; TCRdb keeps in-frame clones, though not all of them. Here the sample spans about 65,000 clones, 70% to 90% being singletons. This record belongs to a study of a mutant IDH1 vaccine in newly diagnosed glioma. As for the study in general: Patients began vaccination 4-6 weeks after radiotherapy alone, or with temozolomide cycles. Radiotherapy, temozolomide, or both had been given previously, and both were given to most.

Time point here: week 23, last vaccination. Every vaccine dose comprised 300 ug of mutant IDH1 20-mer peptide plus topical imiquimod. The specimen comprised PBMCs, sampled from a glioma patient whose treatment included an IDH1 peptide vaccine. The TCR was taken from a man aged 30-40 years with glioma.

The CDR3 DNA sequence: TGTGCCATCAGTGATATGACAGATACGCAGTATTTT. Residues: CAISDMTDTQYF. The chain carries TRBV10-3 and TRBJ2-3; D is unclear. Trimming removed 3 bases from V and 3 bases from J, with 4 bases in between. Per germline, CDR1 ENHRY and CDR2 SYGVKD. CDR3 length equals 12 residues.